The 23 T cell receptor beta chains below were found in one sample sequenced in a study of cytomegalovirus exposure and HLA in healthy donors. The PCR was carried out with 60 Vbeta primers and 13 Jbeta primers. Data came from immunoSEQ multiplex PCR; TCRdb stores just in-frame clones and leaves some out. The repertoire holds approximately 60,000 clones, with roughly 85% as singletons. Input material: PBMCs. These receptors all come from a man aged 25 to 45 in good health and CMV-seronegative.

This clone is medium-sized in the sample. The chain combines TRBV10-3 with TRBJ1-2, with D uncertain. V lost 7 bases to trimming and J lost 4 bases, with 13 bases between them. The CDR3 has 13 amino acids. From germline, CDR1 is ENHRY and CDR2 SYGVKD. The CDR3 bases are TGTGCCATCAAAGGAGACTCCCTCTATGGCTACACCTTC. Translated, it gives CAIKGDSLYGYTF.

The rearrangement links TRBV18 to TRBJ1-1, with 8 bases lining up with TRBD1. CDR1 KGHSH and CDR2 LQKENI come from the germline V gene. V dropped 3 bases and J dropped 1; count of bases not matched to a gene: 4. CDR3 size: 15 residues. This chain's CDR3 is CASSPRQGRNTEAFF. CDR3 bases: TGTGCCAGCTCACCCAGACAGGGGAGGAACACTGAAGCTTTCTTT.

This sequence joins TRBV6-5 and TRBJ2-7; TRBD1 matches 10 bases. V was pared by 2 bases and J by 4 bases, with 5 bases of the junction left unmatched. The germline gives CDR1 MNHEY, CDR2 SVGAGI. The CDR3 extends over 15 amino acids. The CDR3 is CASSYRDRGGYEQYF. The CDR3 bases are TGTGCCAGCAGTTACAGGGACAGGGGCGGATACGAGCAGTACTTC.

CDR3 region: CAISDTGDEQYF. CDR3 in DNA: TGTGCCATCAGTGATACGGGGGACGAGCAGTACTTC. This chain joins TRBV10-3 and TRBJ2-7; tentatively, D is TRBD2 (6 bases). With 3 bases removed from V and 5 bases from J, the gap between germline ends came to 8 bases. Germline V gene data show CDR1 as ENHRY and CDR2 as SYGVKD. The CDR3 contains 12 residues.

The genes are TRBV6-5 and TRBJ1-6; 10 nucleotides line up with TRBD1. CDR1 is MNHEY and CDR2 is SVGAGI in the germline V gene. The J segment lost 14 bases and the V segment lost 5 bases, leaving 9 bases of the junction unmatched. The CDR3 length is 14 residues. The CDR3 DNA follows: TGTGCCAGCAGTAAGGACAGGGGGTACGTGACCCTCCACTTT. Encoded protein: CASSKDRGYVTLHF.

This clone has a single count. The chain employs TRBV10-3 and TRBJ1-4; no clear D gene. Germline CDR1 reads ENHRY; CDR2 reads SYGVKD. V shed 3 bases and J shed 0 bases, with 14 bases lying between them. The CDR3 runs 17 residues. Here the CDR3 reads CAISDPPSGPTNEKLFF. The CDR3 nucleotides are TGTGCCATCAGTGACCCTCCGTCGGGTCCAACTAATGAAAAACTGTTTTTT.

V and J are TRBV25-1 and TRBJ2-7, with 8 bases lining up with TRBD1. V lost 7 bases and J lost 4; bases outside the gene matches: 6. The CDR3 is 13 residues long. Germline loops: CDR1 MGHDK, CDR2 SYGVNS. The CDR3 DNA reads TGTGCCAGCAAACGGCAGGGGGCGTACGAGCAGTACTTC. Encoded protein: CASKRQGAYEQYF.

Turning to this clone: Germline and junction disagree at one end, which may indicate a read error. The chain carries TRBV14 and TRBJ1-1, with TRBD1 identical over 7 bases. The germline CDR1 and CDR2 sequences are SGHDN and FVKESK. CDR3 length: 13 amino acids. CDR3 loop: CASSQVRDSTPVF. The CDR3 DNA reads as TGTGCCAGCAGCCAAGTTAGGGACAGCACTCCGGTCTTT.

The chain has TRBV5-1 and TRBJ1-4, with 7 nucleotides matching TRBD1. CDR3 length equals 14 residues. From germline, CDR1 is SGHRS and CDR2 YFSETQ. The junction had 7 bases not matched to a gene; V was cut back by 4 bases and J by 7 bases. The CDR3 DNA reads as TGCGCCAGCAGCATACAGGGGCAGGGTGAAAAACTGTTTTTT. Translation gives CASSIQGQGEKLFF.

The chain links TRBV20-1 to TRBJ2-5; D might be TRBD1 (6 bases). Near its end, the DNA agrees better with TRBJ2-7, so the J call may be wrong. Germline V lookup: CDR1 DFQATT, CDR2 SNEGSKA (reference sequence). The CDR3 is 11 residues long. DNA for the CDR3: TGCAGTGCAGTATCAGGGGACGAGCAGTACTTC. Amino acids: CSAVSGDEQYF.

V gene TRBV5-6 combines with J gene TRBJ1-2, with 12 bases fitting TRBD1. CDR3 length equals 19 residues. Trimming at V came to 0 bases and at J to 6 bases, leaving 15 bases not matched to a gene. CDR1 is SGHDT and CDR2 is YYEEEE in the germline V gene. The CDR3 nucleotides read TGTGCCAGCAGCTTGGTTTTGGGGACAGGGGGCCCCTTATCAGATGGCTACACCTTC. Residues: CASSLVLGTGGPLSDGYTF.

This clone was counted a few times. The V call is TRBV5-1, the J call TRBJ1-1; a possible D gene is TRBD1 (5 bases). V lost 4 bases and J 4 bases, leaving 14 bases between the germline ends. Germline V gives CDR1 SGHRS, CDR2 YFSETQ. The CDR3 contains 14 residues. The CDR3 region has the DNA TGCGCCAGCAGCCAGGGATTTGAAGGCACTGAAGCTTTCTTT. This encodes CASSQGFEGTEAFF.

This clone appeared a single time. V gene TRBV5-6 combines with J gene TRBJ1-3; D may be TRBD1 (6 bases). This CDR3 has 14 residues. V lost 4 bases, J lost 3 bases, and 11 bases lay in between. Per germline, CDR1 SGHDT and CDR2 YYEEEE. CDR3 protein: CASSRRTVGNTIYF. DNA for the CDR3: TGTGCCAGCAGCCGGCGGACAGTTGGAAACACCATATATTTT.

V usage is TRBV2 and J usage is TRBJ1-1; 7 bases line up with TRBD1. Germline loops: CDR1 SNHLY, CDR2 FYNNEI. This CDR3 spans 15 amino acids. V shed 6 bases and J 1 base; nucleotides not matched to a gene: 8. CDR3 region: CASREHRTGNTEAFF. CDR3 DNA sequence: TGTGCCAGCAGGGAACACCGGACAGGGAACACTGAAGCTTTCTTT.

The gene calls are TRBV15 and TRBJ2-6; 12 nucleotides match TRBD1. The CDR3 length is 18 residues. Germline loops: CDR1 LNHNV, CDR2 YYDKDF (reference sequence). The V and J ends lost 8 bases and 2 bases, in that order; junction bases with no gene match: 10. CDR3 sequence reads: CATSIQGTGGAGANVLTF. CDR3 DNA: TGTGCCACCTCGATCCAAGGGACAGGGGGCGCTGGGGCCAACGTCCTGACTTTC.

The chain carries TRBV23-1 and TRBJ2-7, with D possibly being TRBD1 (6 bases). TRBV23-1 is known as an ORF, though its function is uncertain. The CDR3 runs 16 residues. Trimming removed 2 bases at V and 0 bases at J, with 14 bases between. The CDR3 DNA reads TGCGCCAGCAGTCAACCAAAAGAGGACAGCTCCTACGAGCAGTACTTC. Its protein product is CASSQPKEDSSYEQYF.

The genes are TRBV9 and TRBJ2-2, with D perhaps TRBD2 (6 bases). V lost 4 bases and J lost 0, with 13 bases in between. Germline V lookup: CDR1 SGDLS, CDR2 YYNGEE. CDR3 length: 16 residues. The CDR3 bases are TGTGCCAGCAGCACGGGACTCCTATCGAACACCGGGGAGCTGTTTTTT. Its translation: CASSTGLLSNTGELFF. The variable domain in full, completed from reference TRBV9 and TRBJ2-2, reads DSGVTQTPKHLITATGQRVTLRCSPRSGDLSVYWYQQSLDQGLQFLIQYYNGEERAKGNILERFSAQQFPDLHSELNLSSLELGDSALYFCASSTGLLSNTGELFFGEGSRLTVL.

J is TRBJ2-2 and V is TRBV7-2; 15 nucleotides agree with TRBD2. Germline CDR1 reads SGHTA; CDR2 reads FQGNSA. The length of the CDR3 is 16 residues. J was trimmed by 7 bases and V by 5 bases; bases with no gene match: 5. The CDR3 bases are TGTGCCAGCAGCCTAGGGACTAGCGGGAGGTTCGGGGAGCTGTTTTTT. As protein: CASSLGTSGRFGELFF.

This chain joins TRBV7-2 and TRBJ2-5; D perhaps matches TRBD1 (7 bases). The ends were cut back, 3 bases at V and 4 bases at J, with 12 bases in the middle. This CDR3 region has 14 residues. Germline loops: CDR1 SGHTA, CDR2 FQGNSA. This CDR3 reads CASSLTGTRETQYF. DNA for the CDR3: TGTGCCAGCAGCTTGACAGGGACTCGAGAGACCCAGTACTTC. The full variable domain, with the rest looked up from reference TRBV7-2 and TRBJ2-5, is GAGVSQSPSNKVTEKGKDVELRCDPISGHTALYWYRQSLGQGLEFLIYFQGNSAPDKSGLPSDRFSAERTGGSVSTLTIQRTQQEDSAVYLCASSLTGTRETQYFGPGTRLLVL.

The chain employs TRBV10-3 and TRBJ2-7; D is possibly TRBD1 (6 bases). Germline CDR1 ENHRY, CDR2 SYGVKD. The CDR3 has 14 amino acids. V was shortened by 4 bases and J by 2 bases, with 12 bases between the two germline ends. Here the CDR3 DNA reads TGTGCCATCAGTGTCGTGACAGGAGCCTACGAGCAGTACTTC. This encodes CAISVVTGAYEQYF.

The rearrangement uses TRBV19 and TRBJ1-2; TRBD1 agrees at 9 bases. Germline V gene sequence: CDR1 LNHDA, CDR2 SQIVND (reference sequence). V was clipped by 3 bases and J by 5 bases; unmatched bases: 10. This CDR3 spans 16 amino acids. In DNA, the CDR3 is TGTGCCAGTAGTATCACCGGGACAGGGCGAGCTTATGGCTACACCTTC. Amino acids: CASSITGTGRAYGYTF.

This chain connects TRBV9 to TRBJ2-1; weak D call: TRBD2 (6 bases). Between the trimmed V and J ends, which lost 2 bases and 5 bases, there was a span of 11 bases. Germline-derived CDR1 and CDR2 are SGDLS and YYNGEE. CDR3 length: 14 amino acids. This CDR3 is CASSVGTYNNEQFF. DNA of the CDR3: TGTGCCAGCAGCGTTGGGACTTATAACAATGAGCAGTTCTTC.

The V and J genes are TRBV7-6 and TRBJ2-3; D unclear. This CDR3 contains 13 residues. Trimming removed 1 base from V and 5 bases from J, with 7 bases in between. Germline CDR1 SGHVS, CDR2 FNYEAQ. The CDR3 coding sequence is TGTGCCAGCAGCTTAGGTGCAGGAGATACGCAGTATTTT. Protein: CASSLGAGDTQYF.